The 24 T cell receptor beta chains below all came from one sample that was sequenced in a study of cytomegalovirus exposure and HLA in healthy donors. 60 Vbeta and 13 Jbeta primers were used in PCR. Profiling relied on immunoSEQ multiplex PCR, and the TCRdb table lists in-frame clones only, not all of them. The table shows about 170,000 clones, with less than 90% occurring only once. Source material: PBMCs. These receptors all come from a woman in her forties or fifties in good health and CMV-seropositive.

This clone was counted a few times. V is TRBV11-2 and J is TRBJ2-3; a weak D match, TRBD2 (6 bases). V was pared by 2 bases and J by 4 bases, with 10 bases between. The CDR3 is 14 residues long. Germline CDR1 is SGHAT and CDR2 is FQNNGV. The CDR3 DNA is TGTGCCAGCAGCTTACCGGGGAGGTCAGATACGCAGTATTTT. Translation gives CASSLPGRSDTQYF. The full variable domain, with the rest looked up from reference TRBV11-2 and TRBJ2-3, is EAGVAQSPRYKIIEKRQSVAFWCNPISGHATLYWYQQILGQGPKLLIQFQNNGVVDDSQLPKDRFSAERLKGVDSTLKIQPAKLEDSAVYLCASSLPGRSDTQYFGPGTRLTVL.

The rearrangement links TRBV5-1 to TRBJ2-3; D remains ambiguous. Germline values: CDR1 SGHRS, CDR2 YFSETQ. The CDR3 has 17 residues. The germline V and J ends were trimmed by 0 bases and 2 bases, with 16 bases remaining between them. As DNA, the CDR3 is TGCGCCAGCAGCTTGGGGAGATCCCCGAGGAACACAGATACGCAGTATTTT. Encoded protein: CASSLGRSPRNTDTQYF.

This clone was counted once. The rearrangement joins TRBV25-1 to TRBJ1-6; possibly TRBD1 for D (6 bases). CDR1 MGHDK and CDR2 SYGVNS come from the germline V gene. Trimming shortened V by 2 bases and J by 9 bases, and 11 bases separated the two germline ends. CDR3 length: 14 amino acids. CDR3 DNA sequence: TGTGCCAGCAGTGAAAGGGGGTTAAGTTCACCCCTCCACTTT. This gives the protein CASSERGLSSPLHF. The full variable domain, with the rest looked up from reference TRBV25-1 and TRBJ1-6, is EADIYQTPRYLVIGTGKKITLECSQTMGHDKMYWYQQDPGMELHLIHYSYGVNSTEKGDLSSESTVSRIRTEHFPLTLESARPSHTSQYLCASSERGLSSPLHFGNGTRLTVT.

V is TRBV28 and J is TRBJ2-1, with TRBD2 identical over 12 bases. This CDR3 contains 12 residues. Germline loops: CDR1 MDHEN, CDR2 SYDVKM. J lost 7 bases, V lost 8 bases, and 0 bases had no gene match. The CDR3 DNA follows: TGTGCCAGCGGACTAGCGGGAAATGAGCAGTTCTTC. Residues: CASGLAGNEQFF.

V usage is TRBV4-2 and J usage is TRBJ1-2, with 11 bases lining up with TRBD1. This CDR3 is built from 15 residues. Germline assignment: CDR1 LGHNA and CDR2 YNFKEQ. The trim removed 4 bases at V and 8 bases at J, leaving 9 bases unmatched. CDR3 in amino acids: CASSPGLGTGGGYTF. Here the CDR3 DNA reads TGTGCCAGCAGCCCTGGCCTAGGGACAGGGGGAGGCTACACCTTC.

V gene TRBV7-9 combines with J gene TRBJ2-1; 8 bases map to TRBD2. Germline assignment: CDR1 SEHNR and CDR2 FQNEAQ (reference sequence). With 0 bases clipped from V and 8 bases from J, the junction kept 12 bases outside the gene matches. The CDR3 extends over 17 amino acids. CDR3 DNA: TGTGCCAGCAGCTTAGCTCTAGCGGGTATGGACATTGATGAGCAGTTCTTC. Translated: CASSLALAGMDIDEQFF.

This sequence joins TRBV6-6 and TRBJ2-7, with 7 nucleotides matching TRBD2. The CDR3 consists of 15 residues. Per the germline V gene, CDR1 is MNHNY and CDR2 is SVGAGI (reference sequence). V was clipped by 6 bases and J by 6 bases; unmatched bases: 14. Here the CDR3 reads CASRSPGLRVSEQYF. The CDR3 DNA follows: TGTGCCAGCAGATCCCCGGGACTAAGAGTCTCCGAGCAGTACTTC.

The gene calls are TRBV27 and TRBJ1-1; D possibly corresponds to TRBD1 (5 bases). The CDR3 length is 14 residues. With 3 bases removed from V and 1 base from J, the gap between germline ends came to 9 bases. CDR1 is MNHEY and CDR2 is SMNVEV in the germline V gene (reference sequence). Written as DNA, the CDR3 is TGTGCCAGCAGTTTCTTTCAGGGGAACACTGAAGCTTTCTTT. This gives the protein CASSFFQGNTEAFF.

This clone was seen just once. The junction departs from the called germline gene at one end, perhaps through a read error. The chain recombines TRBV27 with TRBJ1-1, with TRBD1 matching 7 bases. CDR1 and CDR2 from the germline V gene are MNHEY and SMNVEV (reference sequence). The length of the CDR3 is 13 residues. CDR3 sequence: CATHRGRNAEAFF. CDR3 bases: TGTGCCACGCACAGGGGCCGGAACGCTGAAGCTTTCTTT.

This chain links TRBV9 with TRBJ1-5, with TRBD1 as a possible D gene (6 bases). V lost 0 bases and J lost 4, with 8 bases in between. The length of the CDR3 is 14 residues. The germline V gene has CDR1 SGDLS and CDR2 YYNGEE. CDR3 coding DNA: TGTGCCAGCAGCGTAGGGACAGTAAATCAGCCCCAGCATTTT. This translates into CASSVGTVNQPQHF. Full variable domain (remainder filled in from reference TRBV9 and TRBJ1-5): DSGVTQTPKHLITATGQRVTLRCSPRSGDLSVYWYQQSLDQGLQFLIQYYNGEERAKGNILERFSAQQFPDLHSELNLSSLELGDSALYFCASSVGTVNQPQHFGDGTRLSIL.

The chain joins TRBV18 to TRBJ2-1, with D perhaps matching TRBD2 (6 bases). The CDR3 length is 15 residues. V was cut by 2 bases and J by 7 bases, with 15 bases left in between. Germline-derived CDR1 and CDR2 are KGHSH and LQKENI. The CDR3 DNA sequence: TGTGCCAGCTCACCAGGCGGGACCTCGGATAATGAGCAGTTCTTC. Translating gives CASSPGGTSDNEQFF.

The chain employs TRBV6-1 and TRBJ2-7; D may be TRBD1 (6 bases). There are 14 residues in the CDR3. Trimming stripped 7 bases from V and 1 base from J, with 14 bases between. Germline V lookup: CDR1 MNHNS, CDR2 SASEGT. The CDR3 spells CASTPRRGSYEQYF. CDR3 coding DNA: TGTGCCAGCACCCCGAGAAGGGGGTCCTACGAGCAGTACTTC.

The rearrangement links TRBV10-1 to TRBJ2-5, with 14 nucleotides matching TRBD2. This CDR3 is built from 14 residues. The germline V gene has CDR1 WNHNN and CDR2 SYGVQD (reference sequence). The junction had 1 base not matched to a gene; V was cut back by 6 bases and J by 4 bases. CDR3 loop: CASSGLAGGETQYF. CDR3 coding DNA: TGCGCCAGCAGCGGACTAGCGGGGGGAGAGACCCAGTACTTC.

This chain joins TRBV7-3 and TRBJ2-7, with D possibly TRBD1 on 5 matching bases. The CDR3 totals 14 residues. Germline lookup yields CDR1 SGHTA and CDR2 FQGTGA. The V end was cut by 0 bases, the J end by 7 bases, with 13 bases between. The CDR3 protein is CASSLTEGVGEQYF. Here the CDR3 DNA reads TGTGCCAGCAGCTTAACGGAAGGGGTTGGTGAGCAGTACTTC.

This sequence joins TRBV6-5 and TRBJ2-2; weak D call: TRBD2 (5 bases). V lost 10 bases, J lost 7 bases, and 16 bases lay in between. Germline V gives CDR1 MNHEY, CDR2 SVGAGI. The CDR3 runs to 13 residues. CDR3 coding DNA: TGTGCCACCCTAAGAGGGCGCGTCGGGGAGCTGTTTTTT. Translated: CATLRGRVGELFF.

The rearrangement uses TRBV4-1 and TRBJ2-1; the match to TRBD2 covers 10 bases. Germline CDR1 is MGHRA and CDR2 is YSYEKL. This CDR3 comprises 17 residues. J gave up 4 bases and V 1 base, and 7 bases lay outside the gene matches. CDR3: CASSQARAGGVYNEQFF. The CDR3 DNA reads TGCGCCAGCAGCCAAGCGAGAGCGGGAGGGGTATACAATGAGCAGTTCTTC.

The chain uses TRBV20-1 and TRBJ1-1; no clear D gene. With 0 bases removed from V and 10 bases from J, the gap between germline ends came to 9 bases. The CDR3 sequence is 11 residues long. CDR1 and CDR2 (germline): DFQATT, SNEGSKA (reference sequence). The CDR3 DNA reads TGCAGTGCTAGAGAGGACGGGAGAGCTTTCTTT. Its protein product is CSAREDGRAFF.

This clone was detected only once. The rearrangement links TRBV18 to TRBJ2-7, with D perhaps matching TRBD2 (5 bases). CDR1 and CDR2 from the germline V gene are KGHSH and LQKENI. Trimming shortened V by 3 bases and J by 4 bases, and 13 bases separated the two germline ends. The CDR3 consists of 14 residues. CDR3 sequence (DNA): TGTGCCAGCTCACCCACAGTGGGAGTATACGAGCAGTACTTC. Residues: CASSPTVGVYEQYF.

The CDR3 is CASSAGQGGPYGYTF. Here the CDR3 DNA reads TGCGCCAGCAGCGCCGGACAGGGGGGTCCCTATGGCTACACCTTC. The chain joins TRBV5-1 to TRBJ1-2; 10 nucleotides line up with TRBD1. CDR3 length equals 15 residues. Trimming cost V 4 bases and J 4 bases; bases outside gene matches: 7. CDR1 and CDR2 (germline): SGHRS, YFSETQ.

The chain joins TRBV21-1 to TRBJ1-3; the DNA was not used to check the table's D call, TRBD1. TRBV21-1 is given as a pseudogene. CDR3 length: 15 residues. The CDR3 is CASSKTGKSGNTIYF. The CDR3 DNA reads TGTGCCAGCAGCAAAACAGGGAAGTCTGGAAACACCATATATTTT.

The gene calls are TRBV4-3 and TRBJ2-2; TRBD2 agrees at 10 bases. This CDR3 is 16 amino acids long. The V and J ends lost 2 bases and 7 bases, in that order; junction bases with no gene match: 7. Germline lookup yields CDR1 LGHNA and CDR2 YSLEER. The CDR3: CASSQLAGAFGGELFF. CDR3 DNA: TGCGCCAGCAGCCAACTAGCGGGGGCCTTCGGCGGGGAGCTGTTTTTT.

V usage is TRBV5-8 and J usage is TRBJ2-5; D unresolved. Trimming stripped 3 bases from V and 9 bases from J, with 9 bases between. Per germline, CDR1 SGHTS and CDR2 YDEGEE. The CDR3 loop spans 11 amino acids. The CDR3 here is CASSSIYAQYF. CDR3 nucleotides: TGTGCCAGCAGCTCTATTTACGCCCAGTACTTC.

This sequence joins TRBV5-4 and TRBJ2-5, with TRBD2 matching over 8 bases. From germline, CDR1 is SGHNT and CDR2 YYREEE (reference sequence). V was clipped by 2 bases and J by 5 bases; unmatched bases: 2. There are 13 residues in the CDR3. In nucleotides, the CDR3 is TGTGCCAGCAGCTTAGCGGGGGTGGAGACCCAGTACTTC. It codes for CASSLAGVETQYF.

V and J are TRBV29-1 and TRBJ1-1; D possibly corresponds to TRBD1 (5 bases). The V end was cut by 8 bases, the J end by 4 bases, with 17 bases between. The germline CDR1 and CDR2 sequences are SQVTM and ANQGSEA. The CDR3 loop spans 13 amino acids. In DNA form, the CDR3 reads TGCAGCTTTCAACAGGCGGTGGGCACTGAAGCTTTCTTT. Its translation: CSFQQAVGTEAFF.